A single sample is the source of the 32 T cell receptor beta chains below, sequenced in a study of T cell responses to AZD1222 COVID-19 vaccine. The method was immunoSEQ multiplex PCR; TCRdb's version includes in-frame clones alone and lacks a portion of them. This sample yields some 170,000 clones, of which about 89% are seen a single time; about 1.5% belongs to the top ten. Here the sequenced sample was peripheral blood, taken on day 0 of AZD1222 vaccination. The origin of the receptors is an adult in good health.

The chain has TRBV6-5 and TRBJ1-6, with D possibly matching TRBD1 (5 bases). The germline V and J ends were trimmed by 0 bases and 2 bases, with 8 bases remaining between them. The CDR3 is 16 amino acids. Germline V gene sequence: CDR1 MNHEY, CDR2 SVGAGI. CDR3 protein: CASSYSGGPYNSPLHF. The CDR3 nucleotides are TGTGCCAGCAGTTACTCCGGGGGTCCCTATAATTCACCCCTCCACTTT.

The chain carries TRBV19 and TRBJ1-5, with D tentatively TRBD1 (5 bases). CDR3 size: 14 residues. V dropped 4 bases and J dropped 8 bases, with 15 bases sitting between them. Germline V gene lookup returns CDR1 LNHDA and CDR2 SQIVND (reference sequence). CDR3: CASSSLGEGKPQHF. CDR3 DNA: TGTGCCAGTAGTAGTTTGGGGGAAGGAAAGCCCCAGCATTTT.

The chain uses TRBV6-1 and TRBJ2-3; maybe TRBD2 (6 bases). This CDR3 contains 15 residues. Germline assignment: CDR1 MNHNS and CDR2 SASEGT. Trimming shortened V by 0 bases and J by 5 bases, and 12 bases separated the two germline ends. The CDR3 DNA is TGTGCCAGCAGTGAAGCGGACGGGACTGGAGATACGCAGTATTTT. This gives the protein CASSEADGTGDTQYF.

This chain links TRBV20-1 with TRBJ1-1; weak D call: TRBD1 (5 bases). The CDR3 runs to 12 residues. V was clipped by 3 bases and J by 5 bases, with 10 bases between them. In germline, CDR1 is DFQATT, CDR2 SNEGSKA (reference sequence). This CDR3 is CSASDQGTEAFF. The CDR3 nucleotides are TGCAGTGCTAGTGATCAGGGTACTGAAGCTTTCTTT.

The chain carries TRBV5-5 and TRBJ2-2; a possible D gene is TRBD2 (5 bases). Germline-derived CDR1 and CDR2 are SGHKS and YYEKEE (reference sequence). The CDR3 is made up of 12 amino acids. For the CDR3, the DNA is TGTGCAGCCCGGGGGAACACCGGGGAGCTGTTTTTT. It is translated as CAARGNTGELFF.

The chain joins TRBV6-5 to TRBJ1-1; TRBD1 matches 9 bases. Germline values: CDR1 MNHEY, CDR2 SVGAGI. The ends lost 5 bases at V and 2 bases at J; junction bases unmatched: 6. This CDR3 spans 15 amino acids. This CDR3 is CASSPTQGANTEAFF. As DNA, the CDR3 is TGTGCCAGCAGTCCAACACAGGGGGCCAACACTGAAGCTTTCTTT.

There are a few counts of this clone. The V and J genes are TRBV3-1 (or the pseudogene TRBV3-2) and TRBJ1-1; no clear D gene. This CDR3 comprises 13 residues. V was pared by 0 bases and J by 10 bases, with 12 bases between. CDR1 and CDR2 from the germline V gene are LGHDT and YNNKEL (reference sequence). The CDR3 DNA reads TGTGCCAGCAGCCAAGACCGGGGAGCTGGAGCTTTCTTT. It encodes CASSQDRGAGAFF.

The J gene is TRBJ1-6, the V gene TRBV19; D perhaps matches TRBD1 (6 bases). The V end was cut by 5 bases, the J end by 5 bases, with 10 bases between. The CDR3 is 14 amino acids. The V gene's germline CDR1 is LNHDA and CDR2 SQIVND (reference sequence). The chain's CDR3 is CASSVQGHNSPLHF. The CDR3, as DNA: TGTGCCAGTAGTGTACAGGGTCATAATTCACCCCTCCACTTT.

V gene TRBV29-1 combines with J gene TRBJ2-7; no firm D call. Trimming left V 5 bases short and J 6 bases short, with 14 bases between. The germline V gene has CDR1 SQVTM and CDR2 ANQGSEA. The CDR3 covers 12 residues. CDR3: CSVLALASEQYF. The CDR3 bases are TGCAGCGTTTTGGCCCTCGCCTCCGAGCAGTACTTC.

CDR3 residues: CASSPLGYYGYTF. The CDR3, as DNA: TGTGCCAGCAGTCCATTAGGGTACTATGGCTACACCTTC. The chain carries TRBV6-5 and TRBJ1-2; D call uncertain. The CDR3 loop spans 13 amino acids. The V and J ends lost 5 bases and 3 bases respectively, with 10 bases between them. The germline CDR1 and CDR2 sequences are MNHEY and SVGAGI.

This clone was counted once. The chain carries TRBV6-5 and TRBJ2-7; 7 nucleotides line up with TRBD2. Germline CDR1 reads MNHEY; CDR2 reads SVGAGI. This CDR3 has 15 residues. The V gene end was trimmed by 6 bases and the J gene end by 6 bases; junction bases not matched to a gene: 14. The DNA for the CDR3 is TGTGCCAGCAGACCCCTGCGGGGGTCTGGCTTCGAGCAGTACTTC. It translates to CASRPLRGSGFEQYF.

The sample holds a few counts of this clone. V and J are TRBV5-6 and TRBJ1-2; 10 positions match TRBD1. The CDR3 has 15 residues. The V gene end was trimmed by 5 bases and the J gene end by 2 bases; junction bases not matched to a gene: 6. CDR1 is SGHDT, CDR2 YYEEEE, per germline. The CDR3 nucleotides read TGTGCCAGCAGTCGGGACAGGGGCGTAAACTATGGCTACACCTTC. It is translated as CASSRDRGVNYGYTF.

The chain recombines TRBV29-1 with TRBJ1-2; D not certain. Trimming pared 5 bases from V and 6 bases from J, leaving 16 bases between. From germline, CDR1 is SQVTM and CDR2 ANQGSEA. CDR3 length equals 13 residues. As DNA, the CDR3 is TGCAGCGTTCTTTCGTCCGGGATGAATGGCTACACCTTC. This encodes CSVLSSGMNGYTF. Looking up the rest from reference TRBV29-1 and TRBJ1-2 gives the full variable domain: SAVISQKPSRDICQRGTSLTIQCQVDSQVTMMFWYRQQPGQSLTLIATANQGSEATYESGFVIDKFPISRPNLTFSTLTVSNMSPEDSSIYLCSVLSSGMNGYTFGSGTRLTVV.

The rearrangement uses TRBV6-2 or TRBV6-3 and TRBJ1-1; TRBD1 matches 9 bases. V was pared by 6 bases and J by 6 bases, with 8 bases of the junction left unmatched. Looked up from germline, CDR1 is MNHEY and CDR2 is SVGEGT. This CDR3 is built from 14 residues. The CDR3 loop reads CASSRDRVRAEAFF. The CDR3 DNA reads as TGTGCCAGCAGCCGGGACAGGGTGAGGGCTGAAGCTTTCTTT.

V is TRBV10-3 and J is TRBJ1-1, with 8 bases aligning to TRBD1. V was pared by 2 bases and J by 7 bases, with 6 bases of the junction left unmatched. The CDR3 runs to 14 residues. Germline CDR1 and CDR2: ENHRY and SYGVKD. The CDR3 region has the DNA TGTGCCATCAGTGAGATTGGGACAGGCAATGAAGCTTTCTTT. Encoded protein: CAISEIGTGNEAFF.

CDR3 nucleotide sequence: TGTGCCAGCTCAAGGGGGACGACAGACACCATATATTTT. This gives the protein CASSRGTTDTIYF. The chain couples TRBV18 to TRBJ1-3; D might be TRBD1 (6 bases). This CDR3 contains 13 residues. V was pared by 5 bases and J by 8 bases, with 13 bases between. CDR1 is KGHSH, CDR2 LQKENI, per germline.

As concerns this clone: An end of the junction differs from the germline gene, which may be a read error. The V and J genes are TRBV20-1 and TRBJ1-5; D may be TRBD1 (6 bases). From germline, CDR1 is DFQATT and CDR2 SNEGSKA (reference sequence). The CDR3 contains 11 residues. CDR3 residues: CSGGGNQPQHF. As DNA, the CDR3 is TGCAGTGGCGGGGGCAACCAGCCCCAGCATTTT.

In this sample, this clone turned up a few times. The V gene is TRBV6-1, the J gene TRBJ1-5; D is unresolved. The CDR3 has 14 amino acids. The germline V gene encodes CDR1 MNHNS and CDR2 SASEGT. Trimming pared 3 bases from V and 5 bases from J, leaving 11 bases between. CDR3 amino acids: CASSEASGYQPQHF. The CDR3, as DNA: TGTGCCAGCAGTGAGGCCAGTGGGTATCAGCCCCAGCATTTT.

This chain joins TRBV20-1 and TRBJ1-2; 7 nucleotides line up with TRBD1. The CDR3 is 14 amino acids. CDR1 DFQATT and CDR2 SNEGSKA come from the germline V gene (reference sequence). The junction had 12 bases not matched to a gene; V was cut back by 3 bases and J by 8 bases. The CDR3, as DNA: TGCAGTGCTAGTTTTAGACAGGGACATATCGGCTACACCTTC. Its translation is CSASFRQGHIGYTF.

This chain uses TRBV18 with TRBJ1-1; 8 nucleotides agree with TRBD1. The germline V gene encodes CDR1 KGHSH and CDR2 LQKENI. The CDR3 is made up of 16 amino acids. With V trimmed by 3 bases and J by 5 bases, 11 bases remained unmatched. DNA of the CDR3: TGTGCCAGCTCACCCAGGGGGCCTAGTTTAAATACTGAAGCTTTCTTT. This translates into CASSPRGPSLNTEAFF.

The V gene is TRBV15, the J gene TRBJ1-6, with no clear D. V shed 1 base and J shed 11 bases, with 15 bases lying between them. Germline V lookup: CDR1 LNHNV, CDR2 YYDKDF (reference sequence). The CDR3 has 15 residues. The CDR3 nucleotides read TGTGCCACCAGCAGAGTCGGACTGCTGGGTGCACCCCTCCACTTT. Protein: CATSRVGLLGAPLHF.

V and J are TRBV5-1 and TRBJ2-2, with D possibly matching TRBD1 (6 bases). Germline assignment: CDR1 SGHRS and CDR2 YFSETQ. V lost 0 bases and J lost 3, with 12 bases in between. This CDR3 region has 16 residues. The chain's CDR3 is CASSLEWAGDTGELFF. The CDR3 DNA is TGCGCCAGCAGCTTGGAGTGGGCAGGGGACACCGGGGAGCTGTTTTTT.

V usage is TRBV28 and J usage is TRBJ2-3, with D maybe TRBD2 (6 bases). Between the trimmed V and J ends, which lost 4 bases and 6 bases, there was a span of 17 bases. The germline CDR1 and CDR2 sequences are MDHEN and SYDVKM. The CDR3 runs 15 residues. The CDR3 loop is CASSSRDFPGDTQYF. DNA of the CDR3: TGTGCCAGCAGTTCACGGGACTTCCCAGGTGATACGCAGTATTTT.

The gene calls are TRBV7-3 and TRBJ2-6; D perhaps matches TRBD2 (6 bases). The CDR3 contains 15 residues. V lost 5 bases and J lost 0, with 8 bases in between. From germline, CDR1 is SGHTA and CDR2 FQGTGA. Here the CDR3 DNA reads TGTGCCAGCAGCGGAGGGTACTCTGGGGCCAACGTCCTGACTTTC. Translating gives CASSGGYSGANVLTF. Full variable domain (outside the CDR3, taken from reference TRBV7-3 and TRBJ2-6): GAGVSQTPSNKVTEKGKYVELRCDPISGHTALYWYRQSLGQGPEFLIYFQGTGAADDSGLPNDRFFAVRPEGSVSTLKIQRTERGDSAVYLCASSGGYSGANVLTFGAGSRLTVL.

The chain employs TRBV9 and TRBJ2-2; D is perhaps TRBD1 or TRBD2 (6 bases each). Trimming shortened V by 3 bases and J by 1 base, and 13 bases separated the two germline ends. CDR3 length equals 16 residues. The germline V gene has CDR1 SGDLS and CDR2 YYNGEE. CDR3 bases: TGTGCCAGCAGCGCCACGGGGGCCTTGAACACCGGGGAGCTGTTTTTT. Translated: CASSATGALNTGELFF. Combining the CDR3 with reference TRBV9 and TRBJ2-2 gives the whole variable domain DSGVTQTPKHLITATGQRVTLRCSPRSGDLSVYWYQQSLDQGLQFLIQYYNGEERAKGNILERFSAQQFPDLHSELNLSSLELGDSALYFCASSATGALNTGELFFGEGSRLTVL.

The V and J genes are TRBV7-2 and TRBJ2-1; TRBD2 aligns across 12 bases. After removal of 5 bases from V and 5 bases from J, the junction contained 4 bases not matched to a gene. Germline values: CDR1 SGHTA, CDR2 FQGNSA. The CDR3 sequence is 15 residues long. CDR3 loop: CASSKGLAGNNEQFF. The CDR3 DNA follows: TGTGCCAGCAGCAAAGGACTAGCGGGAAACAATGAGCAGTTCTTC.

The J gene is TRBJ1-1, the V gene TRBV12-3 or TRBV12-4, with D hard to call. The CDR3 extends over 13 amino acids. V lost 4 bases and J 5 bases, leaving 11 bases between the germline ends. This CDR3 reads CASSSAPLTEAFF. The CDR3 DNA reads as TGTGCCAGCAGTTCCGCCCCACTGACTGAAGCTTTCTTT.

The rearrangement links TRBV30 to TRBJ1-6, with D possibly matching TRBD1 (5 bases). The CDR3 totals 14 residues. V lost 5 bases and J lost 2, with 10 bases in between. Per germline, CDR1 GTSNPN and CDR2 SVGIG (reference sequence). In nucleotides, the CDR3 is TGTGCCTGGCACCAGGGAACCTATAATTCACCCCTCCACTTT. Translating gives CAWHQGTYNSPLHF.

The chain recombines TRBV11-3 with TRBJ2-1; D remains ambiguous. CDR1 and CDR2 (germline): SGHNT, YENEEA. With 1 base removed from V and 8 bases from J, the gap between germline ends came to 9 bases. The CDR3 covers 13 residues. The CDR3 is CASSLVDTDEQFF. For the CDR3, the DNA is TGTGCCAGCAGCTTAGTTGACACGGATGAGCAGTTCTTC.

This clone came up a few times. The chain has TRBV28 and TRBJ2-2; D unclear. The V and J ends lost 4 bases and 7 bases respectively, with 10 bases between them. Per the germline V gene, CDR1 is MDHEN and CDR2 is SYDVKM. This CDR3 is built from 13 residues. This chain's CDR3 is CASSSNVGGELFF. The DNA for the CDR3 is TGTGCCAGCAGTTCGAACGTTGGCGGGGAGCTGTTTTTT. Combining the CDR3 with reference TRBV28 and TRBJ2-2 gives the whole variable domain DVKVTQSSRYLVKRTGEKVFLECVQDMDHENMFWYRQDPGLGLRLIYFSYDVKMKEKGDIPEGYSVSREKKERFSLILESASTNQTSMYLCASSSNVGGELFFGEGSRLTVL.

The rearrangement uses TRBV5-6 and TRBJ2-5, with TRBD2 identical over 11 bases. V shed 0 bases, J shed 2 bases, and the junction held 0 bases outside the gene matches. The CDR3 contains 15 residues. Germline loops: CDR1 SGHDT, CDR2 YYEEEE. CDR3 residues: CASSLGLAGQETQYF. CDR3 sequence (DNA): TGTGCCAGCAGCTTGGGACTAGCGGGACAAGAGACCCAGTACTTC.

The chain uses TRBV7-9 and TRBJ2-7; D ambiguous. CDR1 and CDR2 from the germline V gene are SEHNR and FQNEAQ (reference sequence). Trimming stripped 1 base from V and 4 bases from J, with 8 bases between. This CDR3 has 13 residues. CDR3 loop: CASSLENQYEQYF. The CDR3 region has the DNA TGTGCCAGCAGCTTAGAGAATCAGTACGAGCAGTACTTC.